This T cell receptor (beta chain) was profiled in a study of regulatory T cells in long-lasting Graves disease. Whole-study context: The antithyroid drugs taken by newly diagnosed Graves' patients had been used for under 3 months. Whole-study findings and limits: Between persistent patients, roughly 2,600 public clonotypes were shared, exceeding the roughly 920 shared between new patients.

Time point given: newly diagnosed GD, antithyroid drugs for less than 3 months. The TCR library was made from RNA that had been extracted from PBMCs in TRIzol. It was American Thyroid Association guidelines that determined Graves' disease diagnosis. Germline V gives CDR1 ENHRY, CDR2 SYGVKD. J was trimmed by 10 bases and V by 5 bases; bases with no gene match: 5. This CDR3 has 13 residues. Details on this clonotype: As yet, its antigen is unknown.

CDR3 regions were amplified by Arm-PCR using iRepertoire HTBI primers to build TCR beta libraries. TCRdb independently ran MiXCR on the multiplex PCR reads; one entry per CDR3 protein. The table lists hundreds of thousands of distinct CDR3 sequences, roughly 16% of them singletons, with roughly 25% in the top ten. The same sample was also studied in work on T cells in Graves' hyperthyroidism and ophthalmopathy. As that report states: Patients were excluded because of uncontrolled infection, other autoimmune disease, pregnancy or lactation.

This rearrangement joins TRBV10-3 to TRBJ1-6, with TRBD1 matching over 7 bases. The receptor's source is a woman aged 35-65 years with Graves disease. The material sequenced was peripheral blood mononuclear cells (PBMCs), taken at new diagnosis, from a patient treated with antithyroid drugs. The CDR3 DNA reads as TGTGCCATCAGTTTAACAGGGGAATCACCCCTCCACTTT. The encoded protein is CAISLTGESPLHF.